This T cell receptor (beta chain) stems from a study of blood T cells in healthy people across ages. General study results and limits: Older age coincided with a roughly linear decline in TCR beta diversity per million T cells.

On this clonotype: Its antigen is as yet unknown.

A sample-barcoded 5' primer and a J-beta primer mix were used in a second PCR of roughly 7 to 12 cycles. TCRdb reprocessed the 5' RACE reads via MiXCR and lists one record per CDR3 protein. This sample has around 1,000,000 distinct CDR3 sequences; almost 25% occur once, and the top ten carry 0.65% to 0.95%. The germline gives CDR1 SGHRS, CDR2 YFSETQ. The CDR3 is 15 amino acids. With 1 base removed from V and 0 bases from J, the gap between germline ends came to 11 bases. This sample was shared with a second study, whose subject was T cells of mothers and their children. That work contributes: Samples came from a few healthy Caucasian mothers and their six children. Sequencing revealed no T cell clones that were persistent and microchimeric.

The specimen sequenced was blood. This chain connects TRBV5-1 to TRBJ2-7, with D possibly being TRBD1 (6 bases). This clonotype was sampled from a girl aged 2-10 years in good health. The CDR3 spells CASSLWTVSSYEQYF. CDR3 DNA sequence: TGCGCCAGCAGCTTGTGGACAGTTTCCTCCTACGAGCAGTACTTC.